This T cell receptor (beta chain) was sequenced for a study of blood T cell repertoires in COVID-19. Across the study: Sources were T cells, B-cell-depleted T cells, or PBMCs; the material itself was cDNA or gDNA.

Profiling relied on immunoSEQ multiplex PCR, and the TCRdb table lists in-frame clones only, not all of them. Found here are over 100,000 clones, around nine tenths of them singletons; the top ten hold 3.5% to 5.5%. Losses at the gene ends were 6 bases for V and 5 bases for J; bases not matched to a gene: 17. The CDR3 extends over 18 amino acids. The germline gives CDR1 LGHDT, CDR2 YNNKEL (reference sequence). Sample: peripheral blood. The genes are TRBV3-1 (or the pseudogene TRBV3-2) and TRBJ1-4; TRBD1 matches 8 bases. This receptor was obtained from a man aged 35-49 years with acute or convalescent COVID-19. This CDR3 reads CASRLLAGTGGKNEKLFF. In DNA, the CDR3 is TGTGCCAGCAGGCTACTCGCCGGGACAGGAGGGAAAAATGAAAAACTGTTTTTT.